This T cell receptor beta chain was sequenced for a study of T cells in localized non-small cell lung cancer. Repertoires were generated with immunoSEQ multiplex PCR, while TCRdb's copy carries only in-frame clones and drops some. The table has around 4,000 clones, 30% to 40% seen once; the top ten hold roughly 18%. Germline V gene lookup returns CDR1 MNHEY and CDR2 SMNVEV (reference sequence). The CDR3 loop spans 13 amino acids. For this clone: Sequence at one end of the junction differs from germline and may be a read error.

The input for sequencing was lung tumor tissue, taken before any cancer treatment. This clonotype was obtained from a man aged 40 to 70 with stage II squamous cell lung carcinoma. V is TRBV27 and J is TRBJ2-3, with 7 bases aligning to TRBD1. The CDR3 region is CATSDGTADTQYF. The CDR3 DNA sequence: TGTGCCACCAGTGATGGGACAGCAGATACGCAGTATTTT.